This T cell receptor beta chain was observed in a study of T cells in Graves' hyperthyroidism and ophthalmopathy. Regarding the study as a whole: Median prediction lead before ophthalmopathy onset was around 7 months with the model. Most thyroid clonotypes with frequency above 0.001 were detected in blood.

Thyroid ultrasound and orbital computed tomography, with clinical symptoms and serum thyroxine and TRAb, informed diagnoses. This clonotype was counted many times. Antigen unknown. Losses at the gene ends were 5 bases for V and 5 bases for J; bases not matched to a gene: 9. CDR3 length equals 15 residues. Authors of the study amplified TCR beta CDR3 regions from RNA transcripts. A first-round RT-PCR of the TCR CDR3 used the HTBI primer set. TCRdb reprocessed the multiplex PCR reads via MiXCR and lists one record per CDR3 protein. The table has hundreds of thousands of distinct CDR3 sequences, roughly 14% seen once; the top ten hold approximately 4.3%.

The chain couples TRBV12-3 or TRBV12-4 to TRBJ2-7, with 10 bases identical to TRBD1. The source of this sequence is a woman between 40 and 55 years old with Graves' ophthalmopathy. The specimen sequenced was blood. The CDR3 nucleotides read TGTGCCAGCAGTCTCCGGGACAGGGGCTTAAACGAGCAGTACTTC. It codes for CASSLRDRGLNEQYF.